This T cell receptor (beta chain) was recorded in a study of STAT5B mutations in CD4+ large granular lymphocyte leukemia. Findings of the study overall: About a quarter of private leukemic clonotypes occurred rarely in other patients' non-leukemic repertoires.

Using immunoSEQ multiplex PCR, the repertoire was profiled, and TCRdb retains in-frame clones only, with some absent. The sample includes roughly 30,000 clones, about 88% of them seen just once. In regard to this clone: Its specificity is unknown.

This TCR derives from a human donor in good health. Material: CD4+ T cells from blood buffy coats.

CDR3 protein: CAISESRGALSYEQYF. The CDR3 DNA reads TGTGCCATCAGTGAGTCGAGAGGGGCTCTCTCCTACGAGCAGTACTTC. The chain couples TRBV10-3 to TRBJ2-7; D possibly matches TRBD1 or TRBD2 (5 bases each). Germline-derived CDR1 and CDR2 are ENHRY and SYGVKD. V lost 0 bases and J lost 0, with 12 bases in between. CDR3 length: 16 residues.